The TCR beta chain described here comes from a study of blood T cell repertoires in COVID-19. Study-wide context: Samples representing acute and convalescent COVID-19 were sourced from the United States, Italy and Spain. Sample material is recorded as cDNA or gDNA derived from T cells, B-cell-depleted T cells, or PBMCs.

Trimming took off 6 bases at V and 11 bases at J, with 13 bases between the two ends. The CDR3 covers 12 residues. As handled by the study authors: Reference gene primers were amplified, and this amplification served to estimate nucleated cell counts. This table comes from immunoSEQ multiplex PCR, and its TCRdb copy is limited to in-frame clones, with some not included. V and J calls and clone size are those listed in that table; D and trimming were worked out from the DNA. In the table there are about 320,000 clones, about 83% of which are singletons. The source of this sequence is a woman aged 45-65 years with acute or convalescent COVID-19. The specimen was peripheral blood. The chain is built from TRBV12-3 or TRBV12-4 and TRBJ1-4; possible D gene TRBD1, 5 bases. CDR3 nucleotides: TGTGCCAGCAGCCCAGGGAAAGAGAAACTGTTTTTT. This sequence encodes CASSPGKEKLFF.